One sample yielded the 26 T cell receptor beta chains listed below, sequenced in a study of spatial heterogeneity in lung cancer (dated by TCRdb to about 2019). Library preparation used 5' RACE. TCRdb shows the sequencer as NextSeq 500. The public sequencing data were trimmed at Q25 with fastp and processed into clonotypes with MiXCR by TCRdb, which kept only in-frame beta chains. CDR3 protein duplicates are merged, each entry listing the most common genes and DNA. Here the sample has 11,000 to 15,000 distinct CDR3 sequences; more than 10% occur a single time. The ten most abundant clones make up approximately 35% of the sample. The time point label, as the study defines it: sample taken at primary tumor resection. For TCR sequencing, whole RNA was extracted from tumor and nontumor lung tissue, or from cryopreserved PBMC samples, and no cell sorting was done. The source material was PBMCs, sampled at surgery. The receptors originated from a female donor with early-stage non-small cell lung cancer.

In its sample, this clonotype was seen many times. The CDR3: CASTPGTGQKNIQYF. Here the CDR3 DNA reads TGTGCCAGCACCCCGGGGACAGGACAAAAAAACATTCAGTACTTC. The chain couples TRBV7-2 to TRBJ2-4; 8 bases map to TRBD1. V lost 7 bases and J lost 4; bases outside the gene matches: 9. CDR1 is SGHTA and CDR2 is FQGNSA in the germline V gene. The CDR3 consists of 15 residues.

This clonotype was counted ten times or more. V and J are TRBV15 and TRBJ2-3; D may be TRBD2 (6 bases). Trimming cost V 3 bases and J 4 bases, with 14 bases left between them. CDR3 length equals 15 residues. Germline CDR1 reads LNHNV; CDR2 reads YYDKDF (reference sequence). CDR3 DNA sequence: TGTGCCACCAGCAGGGACCGACTAGGTTCAGATACGCAGTATTTT. As protein: CATSRDRLGSDTQYF.

At least ten counts were recorded for this clonotype. This chain links TRBV20-1 with TRBJ1-4; 10 nucleotides line up with TRBD1. The CDR3 has 15 residues. CDR1 DFQATT and CDR2 SNEGSKA come from the germline V gene (reference sequence). J gave up 8 bases and V 8 bases, and 14 bases lay outside the gene matches. CDR3 nucleotides: TGCAGTCCTCATGCCGGGACAGGGGTACACGAAAAACTGTTTTTT. Protein product: CSPHAGTGVHEKLFF.

This clonotype was observed a handful of times. This chain connects TRBV7-9 to TRBJ1-3; perhaps TRBD1 as D (6 bases). V was pared by 4 bases and J by 2 bases, with 12 bases between. The CDR3 extends over 15 amino acids. Per germline, CDR1 SEHNR and CDR2 FQNEAQ (reference sequence). The CDR3 sequence is CASSSSGAPGNTIYF. In nucleotides, the CDR3 is TGTGCCAGCAGCTCTTCAGGGGCCCCTGGAAACACCATATATTTT.

This chain links TRBV7-2 with TRBJ2-3, with 8 bases aligning to TRBD2. Per the germline V gene, CDR1 is SGHTA and CDR2 is FQGNSA. V trimming: 2 bases; J trimming: 3 bases; junction bases outside the gene matches: 4. The CDR3 runs to 15 residues. The DNA for the CDR3 is TGTGCCAGCAGCTTAAGAGGCGGGAGGACAGATACGCAGTATTTT. Protein product: CASSLRGGRTDTQYF.

The chain recombines TRBV3-1 with TRBJ2-1; D tentatively reads TRBD1 or TRBD2 (5 bases each). The V end was cut by 2 bases, the J end by 7 bases, with 12 bases between. Germline values: CDR1 LGHDT, CDR2 YNNKEL (reference sequence). The CDR3 covers 14 residues. CDR3 nucleotide sequence: TGTGCCAGCAGCCAAAGATCGAGGGGAAATGAGCAGTTCTTC. Translated: CASSQRSRGNEQFF.

The sample holds many counts of this clonotype. This chain joins TRBV20-1 and TRBJ2-1; D uncertain. Germline V lookup: CDR1 DFQATT, CDR2 SNEGSKA (reference sequence). V dropped 5 bases and J dropped 6 bases, with 14 bases sitting between them. This CDR3 is built from 13 residues. The CDR3 loop reads CSASLSVGNEQFF. CDR3 nucleotides: TGCAGTGCTTCGCTAAGTGTAGGCAATGAGCAGTTCTTC.

This clonotype has at least ten counts. This chain connects TRBV7-9 to TRBJ1-3; D is ambiguous. V lost 0 bases and J 2 bases, leaving 14 bases between the germline ends. This CDR3 is built from 17 residues. Germline values: CDR1 SEHNR, CDR2 FQNEAQ (reference sequence). The CDR3 bases are TGTGCCAGCAGCTTAGCGGTTGGCATAGGAGCTGGAAACACCATATATTTT. As protein: CASSLAVGIGAGNTIYF.

Comment on this clonotype: This clone may be a read error of a much larger clone one base away. The rearrangement links TRBV3-1 to TRBJ1-2; possibly TRBD1 for D (6 bases). This CDR3 has 15 amino acids. Trimming pared 7 bases from V and 6 bases from J, leaving 21 bases between. Germline CDR1 LGHDT, CDR2 YNNKEL (reference sequence). The CDR3 DNA sequence: TGTGCCAGCATGCGGGGGGCCGGGACGTTAAATGGCTACACCTTC. It specifies CASMRGAGTLNGYTF.

This clonotype occurred a few times. The missing conserved phenylalanine or tryptophan at the end of this CDR3 makes a read error likely. J is TRBJ2-3 and V is TRBV7-3; D not certain. Germline CDR1 and CDR2: SGHTA and FQGTGA. Trimming shortened V by 2 bases and J by 3 bases, and 9 bases separated the two germline ends. This CDR3 has 14 residues. CDR3 loop: CASSLGPNTDTQYS. CDR3 DNA: TGTGCCAGCAGCTTAGGCCCCAATACAGATACGCAGTATTCT.

In DNA form, the CDR3 reads TGTGCCAGTAGTAGTCTCTTTCTGGGGTCCGGGGAGCTGTTTTTT. This encodes CASSSLFLGSGELFF. This chain uses TRBV19 with TRBJ2-2; no clear D. Deletions cut 4 bases from V and 6 bases from J, with 15 bases between. This CDR3 has 15 amino acids. The V gene's germline CDR1 is LNHDA and CDR2 SQIVND (reference sequence).

There are many counts of this clonotype. V is TRBV3-1 and J is TRBJ1-2; D may be TRBD1 (5 bases). CDR1 and CDR2 (germline): LGHDT, YNNKEL (reference sequence). Trimming left V 4 bases short and J 4 bases short, with 16 bases between. The CDR3 consists of 15 residues. The CDR3 coding sequence is TGTGCCAGCAGCCGGGGAGGGGCCGGGGGCTATGGCTACACCTTC. Protein: CASSRGGAGGYGYTF.

The genes are TRBV6-1 and TRBJ1-5; unclear D gene. V was shortened by 4 bases and J by 0 bases, with 10 bases between the two germline ends. This CDR3 region has 15 residues. Germline V gene sequence: CDR1 MNHNS, CDR2 SASEGT. The CDR3 spells CASSVTFYSNQPQHF. The CDR3 DNA sequence: TGTGCCAGCAGTGTTACCTTCTATAGCAATCAGCCCCAGCATTTT.

The rearrangement joins TRBV29-1 to TRBJ2-1; possibly TRBD1 for D (6 bases). V was shortened by 7 bases and J by 0 bases, with 10 bases between the two germline ends. This CDR3 spans 13 amino acids. Per the germline V gene, CDR1 is SQVTM and CDR2 is ANQGSEA. The CDR3 spells CSAKDSSYNEQFF. Written as DNA, the CDR3 is TGCAGCGCCAAGGACAGCTCCTACAATGAGCAGTTCTTC.

This clonotype was detected many times. This sequence joins TRBV14 and TRBJ2-5; maybe TRBD2 (6 bases). This CDR3 spans 17 amino acids. Germline CDR1 reads SGHDN; CDR2 reads FVKESK. V was cut by 4 bases and J by 0 bases, with 18 bases left in between. The chain's CDR3 is CASSRSSALRYQETQYF. The CDR3 DNA follows: TGTGCCAGCAGCCGGTCTAGCGCCCTACGGTACCAAGAGACCCAGTACTTC.

This clonotype was recorded many times. This chain joins TRBV7-2 and TRBJ2-5, with 8 bases matching TRBD2. Germline V gives CDR1 SGHTA, CDR2 FQGNSA. This CDR3 has 17 residues. V lost 3 bases and J lost 2; bases outside the gene matches: 11. The CDR3, as DNA: TGTGCCAGCAGCTTTAGTCTTGTGACTAGCGTTCAAGAGACCCAGTACTTC. Its translation: CASSFSLVTSVQETQYF.

This clonotype appeared many times. The rearrangement joins TRBV29-1 to TRBJ2-7, with 7 bases identical to TRBD1. This CDR3 contains 11 residues. Looked up from germline, CDR1 is SQVTM and CDR2 is ANQGSEA. J was trimmed by 3 bases and V by 5 bases; bases with no gene match: 1. The CDR3 region is CSVRTGYEQYF. CDR3 nucleotide sequence: TGCAGCGTTAGGACAGGCTACGAGCAGTACTTC.

There are many counts of this clonotype. This chain links TRBV27 with TRBJ1-2, with D possibly being TRBD1 (5 bases). The germline CDR1 and CDR2 sequences are MNHEY and SMNVEV (reference sequence). The CDR3 is 15 residues long. V lost 4 bases and J 4 bases, leaving 16 bases between the germline ends. The chain's CDR3 is CASSSPQAGFYGYTF. Here the CDR3 DNA reads TGTGCCAGCAGTTCACCTCAGGCAGGGTTCTATGGCTACACCTTC.

The table lists this clonotype with many counts. The V call is TRBV4-2, the J call TRBJ2-3; 8 nucleotides match TRBD2. V dropped 0 bases and J dropped 3; count of bases not matched to a gene: 11. The length of the CDR3 is 18 residues. Germline V lookup: CDR1 LGHNA, CDR2 YNFKEQ. CDR3 nucleotides: TGTGCCAGCAGCCAAGATGGGACTAGAGGGGCGGGGACAGATACGCAGTATTTT. Translating it yields CASSQDGTRGAGTDTQYF.

CDR3 sequence: CASSLWTGGTLAKNIQYF. CDR3 sequence (DNA): TGTGCCAGCAGCTTATGGACAGGGGGTACCTTAGCCAAAAACATTCAGTACTTC. This chain connects TRBV11-2 to TRBJ2-4; TRBD1 matches 10 bases. Losses at the gene ends were 2 bases for V and 0 bases for J; bases not matched to a gene: 7. Germline CDR1 SGHAT, CDR2 FQNNGV. The CDR3 spans 18 residues.

In its sample, this clonotype was seen many times. The V and J genes are TRBV6-6 and TRBJ2-3; tentative D call: TRBD2 (6 bases). Germline V gene sequence: CDR1 MNHNY, CDR2 SVGAGI (reference sequence). This CDR3 is built from 14 residues. Trimming shortened V by 4 bases and J by 0 bases, and 8 bases separated the two germline ends. CDR3 sequence reads: CASSLGGSTDTQYF. CDR3 in DNA: TGTGCCAGCAGTTTGGGGGGTAGCACAGATACGCAGTATTTT.

The chain recombines TRBV20-1 with TRBJ2-7; 7 nucleotides agree with TRBD1. Germline CDR1 reads DFQATT; CDR2 reads SNEGSKA (reference sequence). This CDR3 contains 15 residues. J gave up 2 bases and V 1 base, and 8 bases lay outside the gene matches. This CDR3 is CSARVTDRSPYEQYF. The CDR3 nucleotides are TGCAGTGCTAGAGTGACGGACAGGTCACCCTACGAGCAGTACTTC.

The table lists this clonotype with many counts. The V call is TRBV9, the J call TRBJ2-6; 9 bases map to TRBD1. V shed 4 bases, J shed 3 bases, and the junction held 8 bases outside the gene matches. Germline CDR1 SGDLS, CDR2 YYNGEE. The CDR3 is 17 residues long. In DNA form, the CDR3 reads TGTGCCAGCAGCACACGGACAGGGGCGATTGGGGCCAACGTCCTGACTTTC. Amino acid sequence: CASSTRTGAIGANVLTF.

This clonotype showed up many times. This chain joins TRBV19 and TRBJ2-5; TRBD2 agrees at 14 bases. Germline-derived CDR1 and CDR2 are LNHDA and SQIVND (reference sequence). CDR3 length: 17 amino acids. With V trimmed by 3 bases and J by 1 base, 4 bases remained unmatched. The chain's CDR3 is CASSIPGLAGGQETQYF. The CDR3, as DNA: TGTGCCAGTAGTATCCCCGGACTAGCGGGGGGCCAAGAGACCCAGTACTTC.

This clonotype was seen many times. The V gene is TRBV12-3 or TRBV12-4, the J gene TRBJ1-2; D gene uncertain. Trimming stripped 2 bases from V and 8 bases from J, with 9 bases between. The CDR3 runs 12 residues. The CDR3 DNA is TGTGCCAGCAGTTTAAGGGCGCGGGGCTACACCTTC. Amino acid sequence: CASSLRARGYTF.

The CDR3 loop is CSVSHTGELFF. CDR3 bases: TGCAGCGTTTCCCACACCGGGGAGCTGTTTTTT. The chain has TRBV29-1 and TRBJ2-2; D is unclear. Trimming took off 5 bases at V and 3 bases at J, with 4 bases between the two ends. Per germline, CDR1 SQVTM and CDR2 ANQGSEA. The CDR3 length is 11 residues.